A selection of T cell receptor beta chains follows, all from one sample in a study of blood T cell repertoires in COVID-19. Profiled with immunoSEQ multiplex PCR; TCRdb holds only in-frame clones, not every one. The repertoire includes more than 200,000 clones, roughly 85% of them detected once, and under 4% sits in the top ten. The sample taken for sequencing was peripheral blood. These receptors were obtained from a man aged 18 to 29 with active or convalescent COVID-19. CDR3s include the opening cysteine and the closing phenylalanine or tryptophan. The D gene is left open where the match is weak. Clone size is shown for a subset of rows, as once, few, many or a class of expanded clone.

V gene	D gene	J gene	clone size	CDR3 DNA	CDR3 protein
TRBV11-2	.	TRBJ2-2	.	TGTGCCAGCAGCTTAGTCGGCGGGGAGCTGTTTTTT	CASSLVGGELFF
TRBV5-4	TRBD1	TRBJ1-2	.	TGTGCCAGCAGCTCCTTAGACAGGGACACAAACTATGGCTACACCTTC	CASSSLDRDTNYGYTF
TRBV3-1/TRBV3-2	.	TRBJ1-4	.	TGTGCCAGCAGCCTAGAAGGGGCGAGAAGGGATGAAAAACTGTTTTTT	CASSLEGARRDEKLFF
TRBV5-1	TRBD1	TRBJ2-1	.	TGCGCCAGCAGCTCACCGGGACAGGGAATCGATGAGCAGTTCTTC	CASSSPGQGIDEQFF
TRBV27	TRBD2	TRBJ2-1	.	TGTGCCAGCAGTTTTCTTAGCGGGGGATACAATGAGCAGTTCTTC	CASSFLSGGYNEQFF
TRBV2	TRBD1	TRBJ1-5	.	TGTGCCAGCAGTCAGGACAGGGTGAATCAGCCCCAGCATTTT	CASSQDRVNQPQHF
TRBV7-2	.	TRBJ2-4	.	TGTGCCAGCAGCCCCGACGGGGTTACAGCCAAAAACATTCAGTACTTC	CASSPDGVTAKNIQYF
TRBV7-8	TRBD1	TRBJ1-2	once	TGTGCCAGCAGCTTGACAGGGGGAAGGGGTAACTATGGCTACACCTTC	CASSLTGGRGNYGYTF
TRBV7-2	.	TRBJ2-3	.	TGTGCCAGCAGCTTAGGGGGGGTCGGGACAGATACGCAGTATTTT	CASSLGGVGTDTQYF
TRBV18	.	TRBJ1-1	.	TGTGCCAGCTCACCTCGGTTCGGCGGGAAGAACACTGAAGCTTTCTTT	CASSPRFGGKNTEAFF
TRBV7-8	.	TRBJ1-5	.	TGTGCCAGCAGCTCCCCCGGCGGGAGAGATAATCAGCCCCAGCATTTT	CASSSPGGRDNQPQHF
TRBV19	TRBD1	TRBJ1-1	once	TGTGCCAGTAGTATGGGGGACAGTTTCAACACTGAAGCTTTCTTT	CASSMGDSFNTEAFF
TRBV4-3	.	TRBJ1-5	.	TGCGCCAGCAGCCAAGAGTTGGCAGGTTATCAGCCCCAGCATTTT	CASSQELAGYQPQHF
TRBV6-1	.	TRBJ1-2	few	TGTGCCAGCAGTGAAGGCCGAACCCGGGGCTACACCTTC	CASSEGRTRGYTF
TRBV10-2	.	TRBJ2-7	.	TGCGCCAGCAGTTCTAGTTATTACGAGCAGTACTTC	CASSSSYYEQYF
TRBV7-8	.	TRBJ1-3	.	TGTGCCAGCAGCTTAGGGGGGGACACCATATATTTT	CASSLGGDTIYF
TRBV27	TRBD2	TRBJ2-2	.	TGTGCCAGCAGTTTATTGTTCCAGCGGGAGGGCCCCACCGGGGAGCTGTTTTTT	CASSLLFQREGPTGELFF
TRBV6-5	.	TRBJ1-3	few	TGTGCCAGCACTGTTGGAAACACCATATATTTT	CASTVGNTIYF
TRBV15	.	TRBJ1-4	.	TGTGCCACCAGCAGAGAAGGCGGGTCAACTAATGAAAAACTGTTTTTT	CATSREGGSTNEKLFF
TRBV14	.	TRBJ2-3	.	TGTGCCAGCAGCCCTACCAGGCAGGTTCACACAGATACGCAGTATTTT	CASSPTRQVHTDTQYF
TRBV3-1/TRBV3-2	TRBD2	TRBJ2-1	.	TGTGCCAGCAGTCGGACTAGCGGGTACAATGAGCAGTTCTTC	CASSRTSGYNEQFF
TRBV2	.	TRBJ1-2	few	TGTGCCAGCAGTGAAGCGCTTCGGGGTTCGGCAGATACCCTAGATAACTATGGCTACACCTTC	CASSEALRGSADTLDNYGYTF
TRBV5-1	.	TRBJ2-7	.	TGCGCCAGCAGCCCCGGGGGAGGTGGTGACGAGCAGTACTTC	CASSPGGGGDEQYF
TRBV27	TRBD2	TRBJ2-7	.	TGTGCCAGCAGTTTATTGGTAGCGGGAGTTGACGAGCAGTACTTC	CASSLLVAGVDEQYF
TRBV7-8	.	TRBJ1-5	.	TGTGCCAGCAGCTTAGACAGAAATCAGCCCCAGCATTTT	CASSLDRNQPQHF
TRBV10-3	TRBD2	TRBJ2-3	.	TGTGCCACCGACCCTCAAGTAGCGGGGGCGAGAGATACGCAGTATTTT	CATDPQVAGARDTQYF